This T cell receptor (beta chain) was identified during a study of T-cell reconstitution after alpha-beta-depleted transplantation in children. This clonotype was observed many times. Construction of the TCRbeta library involved unique molecular identifiers. In TCRdb, the PCR reads were re-called with MiXCR into one record per CDR3 protein. The data show fewer than 550,000 distinct CDR3 sequences, under 12% seen once. The origin of this receptor is a child aged 2-15 years with inherited bone marrow failure, due to receive a stem cell transplant. This specimen consisted of PBMCs, obtained before TCRalphabeta/CD19-depleted stem cell transplant.

Here the CDR3 DNA reads TGTGCCATGGGCGGGACATACCCCGGGGAGCTGTTTTTT. Protein product: CAMGGTYPGELFF. The chain recombines TRBV7-9 with TRBJ2-2; the D gene could be TRBD1 or TRBD2 (6 bases each). The CDR3 sequence is 13 residues long. V was cut by 10 bases and J by 6 bases, with 15 bases left in between. Germline V gives CDR1 SEHNR, CDR2 FQNEAQ (reference sequence).